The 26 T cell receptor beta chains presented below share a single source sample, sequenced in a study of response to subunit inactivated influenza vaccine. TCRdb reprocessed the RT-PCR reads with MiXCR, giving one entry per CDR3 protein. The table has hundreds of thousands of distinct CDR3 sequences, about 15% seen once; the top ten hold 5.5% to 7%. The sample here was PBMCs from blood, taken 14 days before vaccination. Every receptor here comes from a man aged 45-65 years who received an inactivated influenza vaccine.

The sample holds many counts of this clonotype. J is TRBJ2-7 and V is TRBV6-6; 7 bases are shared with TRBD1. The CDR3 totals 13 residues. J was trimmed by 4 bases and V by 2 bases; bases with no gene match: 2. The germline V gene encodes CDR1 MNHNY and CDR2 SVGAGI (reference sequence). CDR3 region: CASSYRDRYEQYF. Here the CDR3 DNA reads TGTGCCAGCAGTTACCGGGACAGATACGAGCAGTACTTC.

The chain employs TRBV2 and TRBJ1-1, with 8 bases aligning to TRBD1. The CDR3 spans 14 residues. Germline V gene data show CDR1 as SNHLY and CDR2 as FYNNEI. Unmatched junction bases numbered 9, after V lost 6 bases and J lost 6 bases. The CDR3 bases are TGTGCCAGCAGGCTACAGGGGGGACGCGCTGAAGCTTTCTTT. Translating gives CASRLQGGRAEAFF.

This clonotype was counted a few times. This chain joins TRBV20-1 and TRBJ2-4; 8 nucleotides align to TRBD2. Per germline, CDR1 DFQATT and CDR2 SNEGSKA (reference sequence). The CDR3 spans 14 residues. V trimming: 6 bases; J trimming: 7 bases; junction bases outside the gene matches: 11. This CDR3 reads CSARPELAGNIQYF. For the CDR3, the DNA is TGCAGTGCCCGACCAGAGCTAGCGGGCAACATTCAGTACTTC.

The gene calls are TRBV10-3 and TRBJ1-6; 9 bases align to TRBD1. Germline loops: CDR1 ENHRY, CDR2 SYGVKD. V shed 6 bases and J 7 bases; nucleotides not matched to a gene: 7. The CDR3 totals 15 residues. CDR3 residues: CAISALTGGNSPLHF. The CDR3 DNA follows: TGTGCCATCAGCGCCCTGACAGGGGGGAATTCACCCCTCCACTTT.

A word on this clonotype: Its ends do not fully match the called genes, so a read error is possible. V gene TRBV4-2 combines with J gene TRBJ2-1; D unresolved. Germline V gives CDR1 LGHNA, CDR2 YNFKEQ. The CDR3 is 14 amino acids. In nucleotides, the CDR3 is TGTGTCAGCAGCCAAGAAAAGCTAGTTGTCACTCAGTTCTTC. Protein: CVSSQEKLVVTQFF.

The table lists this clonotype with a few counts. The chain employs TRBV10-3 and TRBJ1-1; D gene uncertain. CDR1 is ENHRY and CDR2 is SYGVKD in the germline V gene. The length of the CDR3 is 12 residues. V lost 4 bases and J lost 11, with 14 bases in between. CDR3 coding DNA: TGTGCCATCAGTGCTACGTCCGAGGAGGCTTTCTTT. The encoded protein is CAISATSEEAFF.

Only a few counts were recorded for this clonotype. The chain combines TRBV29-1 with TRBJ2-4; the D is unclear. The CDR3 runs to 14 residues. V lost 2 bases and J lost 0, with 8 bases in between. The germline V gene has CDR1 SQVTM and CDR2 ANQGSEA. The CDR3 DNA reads TGCAGCGTTGAACCGGGTTTAGCCAAAAACATTCAGTACTTC. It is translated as CSVEPGLAKNIQYF.

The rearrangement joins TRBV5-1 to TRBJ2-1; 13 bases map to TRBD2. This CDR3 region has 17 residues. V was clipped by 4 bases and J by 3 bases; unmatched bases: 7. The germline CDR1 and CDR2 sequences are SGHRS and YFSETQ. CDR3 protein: CASSRTSGRSFYNEQFF. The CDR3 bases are TGCGCCAGCAGCCGGACTAGCGGGAGAAGCTTCTACAATGAGCAGTTCTTC.

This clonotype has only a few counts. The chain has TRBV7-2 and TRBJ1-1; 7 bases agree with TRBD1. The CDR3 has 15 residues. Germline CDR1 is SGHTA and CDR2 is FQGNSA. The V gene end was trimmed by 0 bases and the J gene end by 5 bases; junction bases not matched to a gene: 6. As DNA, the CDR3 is TGTGCCAGCAGCTTAGCTTTGCGGACAGGAACTGAAGCTTTCTTT. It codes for CASSLALRTGTEAFF.

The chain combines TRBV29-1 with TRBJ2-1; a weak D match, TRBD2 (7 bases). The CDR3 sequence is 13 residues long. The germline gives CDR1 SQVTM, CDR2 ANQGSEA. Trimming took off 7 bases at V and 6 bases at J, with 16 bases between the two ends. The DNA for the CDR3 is TGCAGCGCCGACGGGGGGCCCTCCAATGAGCAGTTCTTC. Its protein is CSADGGPSNEQFF.

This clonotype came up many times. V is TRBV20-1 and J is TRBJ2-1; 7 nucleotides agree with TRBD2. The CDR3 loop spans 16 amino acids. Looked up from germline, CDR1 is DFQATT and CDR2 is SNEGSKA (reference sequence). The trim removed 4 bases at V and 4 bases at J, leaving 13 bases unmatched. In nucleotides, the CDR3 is TGCAGTGCTATTAGGGCTAGCGGCAGGTTTTACAATGAGCAGTTCTTC. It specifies CSAIRASGRFYNEQFF.

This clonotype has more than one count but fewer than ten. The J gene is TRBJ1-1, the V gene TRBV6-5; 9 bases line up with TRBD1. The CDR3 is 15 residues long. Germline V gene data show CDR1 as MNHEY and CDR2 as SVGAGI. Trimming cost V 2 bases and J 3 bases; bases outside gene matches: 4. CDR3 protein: CASSYGGQGDTEAFF. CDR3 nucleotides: TGTGCCAGCAGTTACGGGGGACAGGGTGACACTGAAGCTTTCTTT.

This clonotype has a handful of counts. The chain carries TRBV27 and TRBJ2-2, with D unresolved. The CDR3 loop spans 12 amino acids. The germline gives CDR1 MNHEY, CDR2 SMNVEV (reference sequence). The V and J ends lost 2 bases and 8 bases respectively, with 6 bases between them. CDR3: CASSLGMGELFF. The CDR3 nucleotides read TGTGCCAGCAGTTTAGGGATGGGGGAGCTGTTTTTT.

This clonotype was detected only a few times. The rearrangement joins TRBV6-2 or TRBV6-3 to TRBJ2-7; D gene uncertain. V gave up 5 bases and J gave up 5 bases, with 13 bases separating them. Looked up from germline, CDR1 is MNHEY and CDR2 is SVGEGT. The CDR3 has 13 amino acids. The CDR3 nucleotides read TGTGCCAGCAGTAAATTGGACGCCGACGAGCAGTACTTC. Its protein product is CASSKLDADEQYF.

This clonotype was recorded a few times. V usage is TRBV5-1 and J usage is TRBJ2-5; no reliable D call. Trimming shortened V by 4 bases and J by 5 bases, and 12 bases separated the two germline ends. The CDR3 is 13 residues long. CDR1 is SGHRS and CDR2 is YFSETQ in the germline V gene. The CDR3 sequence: CASSATIGETQYF. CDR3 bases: TGCGCCAGCAGCGCCACTATCGGGGAGACCCAGTACTTC. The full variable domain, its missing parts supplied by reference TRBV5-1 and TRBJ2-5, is KAGVTQTPRYLIKTRGQQVTLSCSPISGHRSVSWYQQTPGQGLQFLFEYFSETQRNKGNFPGRFSGRQFSNSRSEMNVSTLELGDSALYLCASSATIGETQYFGPGTRLLVL.

CDR3 bases: TGTGCCATCAGCCCAGGGGGCCCAGGGACCGGGGAGCTGTTTTTT. Its translation: CAISPGGPGTGELFF. The rearrangement joins TRBV10-3 to TRBJ2-2, with 8 bases lining up with TRBD1. CDR3 length equals 15 residues. Germline V CDR1 and CDR2: ENHRY, SYGVKD. The ends lost 6 bases at V and 5 bases at J; junction bases unmatched: 8.

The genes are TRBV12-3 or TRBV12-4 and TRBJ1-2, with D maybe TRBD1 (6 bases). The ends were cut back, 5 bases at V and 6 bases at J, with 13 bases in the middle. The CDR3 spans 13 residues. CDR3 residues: CASSAQTGNGYTF. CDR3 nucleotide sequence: TGTGCCAGCAGTGCACAAACAGGGAATGGCTACACCTTC.

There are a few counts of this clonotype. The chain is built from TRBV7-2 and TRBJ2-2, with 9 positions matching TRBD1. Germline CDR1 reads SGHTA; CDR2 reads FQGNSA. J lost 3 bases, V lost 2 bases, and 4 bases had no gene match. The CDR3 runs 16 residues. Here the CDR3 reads CASSLRDRVDTGELFF. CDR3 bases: TGTGCCAGCAGCTTAAGGGACAGGGTAGACACCGGGGAGCTGTTTTTT.

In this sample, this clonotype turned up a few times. CDR3 nucleotide sequence: TGCAGCGTTGATCCGGGGGACAGGGACAATGAGCAGTTCTTC. Protein sequence: CSVDPGDRDNEQFF. The V call is TRBV29-1, the J call TRBJ2-1, with 9 bases aligning to TRBD1. The CDR3 consists of 14 residues. V dropped 3 bases and J dropped 5; count of bases not matched to a gene: 5. Germline CDR1 SQVTM, CDR2 ANQGSEA.

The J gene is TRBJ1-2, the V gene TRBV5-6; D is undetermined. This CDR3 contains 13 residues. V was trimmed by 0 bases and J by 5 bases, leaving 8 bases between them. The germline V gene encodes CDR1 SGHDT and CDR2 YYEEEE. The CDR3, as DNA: TGTGCCAGCAGCTTGGCTGGGGAATATGGCTACACCTTC. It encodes CASSLAGEYGYTF.

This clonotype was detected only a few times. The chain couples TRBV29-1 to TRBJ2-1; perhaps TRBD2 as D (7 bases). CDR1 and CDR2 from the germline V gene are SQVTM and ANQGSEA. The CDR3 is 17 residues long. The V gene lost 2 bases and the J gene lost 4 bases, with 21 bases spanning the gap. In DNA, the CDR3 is TGCAGCGTTGAACGGTCGGGGGGCACCCGGCTTTACAATGAGCAGTTCTTC. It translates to CSVERSGGTRLYNEQFF.

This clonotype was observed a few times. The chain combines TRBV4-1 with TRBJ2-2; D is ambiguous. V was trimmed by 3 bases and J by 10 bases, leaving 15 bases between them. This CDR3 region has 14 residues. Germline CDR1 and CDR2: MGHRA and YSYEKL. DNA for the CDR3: TGCGCCAGCAGCCACTGGACCGCACCGGCGGAGCTGTTTTTT. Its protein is CASSHWTAPAELFF.

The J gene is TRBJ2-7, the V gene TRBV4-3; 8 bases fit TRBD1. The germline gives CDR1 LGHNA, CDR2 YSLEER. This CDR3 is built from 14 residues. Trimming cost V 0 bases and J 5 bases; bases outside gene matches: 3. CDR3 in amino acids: CASSQDNRGNEQYF. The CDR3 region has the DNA TGCGCCAGCAGCCAAGACAACAGGGGGAACGAGCAGTACTTC.

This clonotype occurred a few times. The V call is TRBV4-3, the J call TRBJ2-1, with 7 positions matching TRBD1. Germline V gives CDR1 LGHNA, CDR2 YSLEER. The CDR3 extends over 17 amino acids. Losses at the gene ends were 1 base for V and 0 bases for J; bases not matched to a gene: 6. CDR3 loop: CASSQGIPGGSYNEQFF. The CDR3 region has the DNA TGCGCCAGCAGCCAAGGTATCCCAGGGGGCTCCTACAATGAGCAGTTCTTC.

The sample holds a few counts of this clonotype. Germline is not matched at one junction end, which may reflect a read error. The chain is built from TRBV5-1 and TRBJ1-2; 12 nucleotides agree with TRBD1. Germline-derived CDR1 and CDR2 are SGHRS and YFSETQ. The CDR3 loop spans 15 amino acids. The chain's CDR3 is CASAGQGASLYGYSF. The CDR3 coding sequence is TGCGCCAGCGCGGGACAGGGGGCATCTCTTTATGGCTACTCCTTC.

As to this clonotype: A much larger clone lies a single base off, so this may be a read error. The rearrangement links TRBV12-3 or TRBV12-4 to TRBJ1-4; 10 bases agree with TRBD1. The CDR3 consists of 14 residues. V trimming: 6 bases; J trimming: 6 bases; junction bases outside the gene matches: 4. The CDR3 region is CASSPTGGDEKLFF. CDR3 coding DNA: TGTGCCAGCAGCCCGACAGGGGGCGATGAAAAACTGTTTTTT.